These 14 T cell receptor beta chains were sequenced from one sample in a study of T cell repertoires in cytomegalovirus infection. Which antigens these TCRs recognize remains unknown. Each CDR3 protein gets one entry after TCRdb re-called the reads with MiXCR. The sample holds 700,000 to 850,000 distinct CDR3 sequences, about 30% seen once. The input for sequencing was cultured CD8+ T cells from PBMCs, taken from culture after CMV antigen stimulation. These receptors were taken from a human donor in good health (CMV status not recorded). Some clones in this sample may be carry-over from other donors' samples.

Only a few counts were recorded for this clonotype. CDR3 region: CASSLELAGAGNEQFF. The DNA of the CDR3 is TGTGCCAGCAGCTTAGAACTAGCGGGGGCCGGGAATGAGCAGTTCTTC. The V gene is TRBV7-6, the J gene TRBJ2-1, with 11 bases lining up with TRBD2. CDR3 size: 16 residues. V trimming: 1 base; J trimming: 7 bases; junction bases outside the gene matches: 6. Germline CDR1 SGHVS, CDR2 FNYEAQ.

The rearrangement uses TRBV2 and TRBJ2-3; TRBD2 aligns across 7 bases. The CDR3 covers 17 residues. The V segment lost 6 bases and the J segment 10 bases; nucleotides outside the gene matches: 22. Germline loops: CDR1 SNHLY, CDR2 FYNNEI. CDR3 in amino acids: CASSLLPGTTRPTAQYF. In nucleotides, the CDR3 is TGTGCCAGCAGCCTACTTCCCGGGACTACTCGACCAACTGCGCAGTATTTT.

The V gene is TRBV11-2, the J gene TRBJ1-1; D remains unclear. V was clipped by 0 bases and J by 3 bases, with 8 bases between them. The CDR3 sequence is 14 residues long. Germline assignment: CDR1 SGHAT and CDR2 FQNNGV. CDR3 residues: CASSLDVVDTEAFF. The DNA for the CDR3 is TGTGCCAGCAGCTTAGATGTGGTGGACACTGAAGCTTTCTTT.

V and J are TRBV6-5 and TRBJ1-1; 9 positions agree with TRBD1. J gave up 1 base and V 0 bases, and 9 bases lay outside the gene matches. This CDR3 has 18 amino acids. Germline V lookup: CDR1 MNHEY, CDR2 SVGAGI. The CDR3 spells CASSYSRGGTGRNTEAFF. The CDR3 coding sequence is TGTGCCAGCAGTTACTCGAGAGGGGGGACAGGGCGGAACACTGAAGCTTTCTTT.

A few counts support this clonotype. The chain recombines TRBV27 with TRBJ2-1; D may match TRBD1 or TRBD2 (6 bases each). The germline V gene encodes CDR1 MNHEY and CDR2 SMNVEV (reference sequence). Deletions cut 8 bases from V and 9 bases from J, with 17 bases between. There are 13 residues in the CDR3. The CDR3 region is CASAYGGPGEQFF. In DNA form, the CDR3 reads TGTGCCAGCGCGTATGGGGGGCCGGGTGAGCAGTTCTTC.

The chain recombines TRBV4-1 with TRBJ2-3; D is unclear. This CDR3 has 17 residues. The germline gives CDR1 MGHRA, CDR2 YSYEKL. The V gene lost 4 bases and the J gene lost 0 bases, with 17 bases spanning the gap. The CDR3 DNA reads TGCGCCAGCAGCCCAGACGATTGGGAACGGAGCACAGATACGCAGTATTTT. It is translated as CASSPDDWERSTDTQYF.

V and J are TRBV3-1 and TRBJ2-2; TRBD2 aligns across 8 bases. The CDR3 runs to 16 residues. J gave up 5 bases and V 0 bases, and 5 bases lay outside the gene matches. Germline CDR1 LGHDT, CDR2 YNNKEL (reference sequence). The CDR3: CASSQDTGGKTGELFF. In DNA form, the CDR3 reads TGTGCCAGCAGCCAAGACACGGGGGGGAAAACCGGGGAGCTGTTTTTT.

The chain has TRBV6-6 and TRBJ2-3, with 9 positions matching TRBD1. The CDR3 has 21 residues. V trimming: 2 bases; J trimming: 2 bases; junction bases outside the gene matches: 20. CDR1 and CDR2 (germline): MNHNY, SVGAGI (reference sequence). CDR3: CASSYVHLGQGLPRATDTQYF. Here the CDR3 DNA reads TGTGCCAGCAGTTACGTGCACTTGGGACAGGGTTTACCGCGCGCCACAGATACGCAGTATTTT.

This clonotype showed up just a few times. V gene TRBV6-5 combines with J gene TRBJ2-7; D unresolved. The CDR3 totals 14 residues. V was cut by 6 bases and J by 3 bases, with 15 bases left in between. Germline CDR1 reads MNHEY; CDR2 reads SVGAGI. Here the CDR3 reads CASRSVSTDYEQYV. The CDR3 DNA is TGTGCCAGCAGATCAGTTTCTACAGACTACGAGCAGTACGTC.

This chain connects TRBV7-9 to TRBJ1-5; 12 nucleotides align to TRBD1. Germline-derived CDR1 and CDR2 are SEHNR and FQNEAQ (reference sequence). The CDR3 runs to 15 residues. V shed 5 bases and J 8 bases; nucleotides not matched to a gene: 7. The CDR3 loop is CASSRGTGGLKPQHF. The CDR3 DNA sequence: TGTGCCAGCAGCCGTGGGACAGGGGGCTTGAAGCCCCAGCATTTT.

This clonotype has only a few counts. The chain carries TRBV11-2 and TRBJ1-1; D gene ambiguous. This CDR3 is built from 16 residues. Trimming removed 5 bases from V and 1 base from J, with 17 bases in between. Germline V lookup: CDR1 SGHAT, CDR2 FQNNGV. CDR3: CASSPWSGEPNTEAFF. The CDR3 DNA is TGTGCCAGCAGCCCCTGGAGTGGGGAACCGAACACTGAAGCTTTCTTT.

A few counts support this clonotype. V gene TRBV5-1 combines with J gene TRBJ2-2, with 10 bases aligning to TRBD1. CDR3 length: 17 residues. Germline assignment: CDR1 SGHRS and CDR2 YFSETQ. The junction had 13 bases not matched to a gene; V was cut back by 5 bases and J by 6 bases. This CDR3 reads CASRVAGTGDHPGELFF. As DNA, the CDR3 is TGCGCCAGCAGGGTCGCCGGGACAGGGGACCACCCCGGGGAGCTGTTTTTT.

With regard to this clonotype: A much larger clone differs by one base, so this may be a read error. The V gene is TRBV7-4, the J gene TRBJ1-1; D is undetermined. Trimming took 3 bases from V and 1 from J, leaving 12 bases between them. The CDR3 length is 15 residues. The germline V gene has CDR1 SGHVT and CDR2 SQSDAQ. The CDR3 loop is CASSFWKARNTEAFF. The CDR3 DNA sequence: TGTGCCAGCAGCTTTTGGAAGGCGAGGAACACTGAAGCTTTCTTT. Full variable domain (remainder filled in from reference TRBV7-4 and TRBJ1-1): GAGVSQSPRYKVAKRGRDVALRCDSISGHVTLYWYRQTLGQGSEVLTYSQSDAQRDKSGRPSGRFSAERPERSVSTLKIQRTEQGDSAVYLCASSFWKARNTEAFFGQGTRLTVV.

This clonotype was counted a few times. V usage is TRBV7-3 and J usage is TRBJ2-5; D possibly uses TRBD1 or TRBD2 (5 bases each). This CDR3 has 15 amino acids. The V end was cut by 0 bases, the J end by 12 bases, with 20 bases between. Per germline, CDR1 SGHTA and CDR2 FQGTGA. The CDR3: CASSLTGVRSGHEYF. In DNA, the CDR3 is TGTGCCAGCAGCTTAACCGGGGTTAGGTCAGGACACGAGTACTTC.